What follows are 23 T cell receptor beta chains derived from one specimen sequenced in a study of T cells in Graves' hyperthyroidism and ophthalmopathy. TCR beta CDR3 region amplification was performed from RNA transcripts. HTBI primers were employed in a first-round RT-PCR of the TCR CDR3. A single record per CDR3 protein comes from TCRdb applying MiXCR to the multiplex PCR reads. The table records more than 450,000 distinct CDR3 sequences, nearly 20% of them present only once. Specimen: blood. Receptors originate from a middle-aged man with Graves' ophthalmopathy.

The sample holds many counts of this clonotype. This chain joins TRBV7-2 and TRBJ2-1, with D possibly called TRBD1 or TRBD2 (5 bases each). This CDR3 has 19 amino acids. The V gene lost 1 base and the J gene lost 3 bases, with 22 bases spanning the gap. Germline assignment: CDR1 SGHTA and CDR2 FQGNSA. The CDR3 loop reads CASSLERGRRYAIYNEQFF. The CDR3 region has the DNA TGTGCCAGCAGCTTAGAAAGGGGACGACGCTACGCCATCTACAATGAGCAGTTCTTC.

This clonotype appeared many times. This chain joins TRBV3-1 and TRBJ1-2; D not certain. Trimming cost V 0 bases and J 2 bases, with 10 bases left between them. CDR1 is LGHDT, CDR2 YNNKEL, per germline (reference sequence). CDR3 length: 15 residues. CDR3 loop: CASSQDYPANYGYTF. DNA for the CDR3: TGTGCCAGCAGCCAAGATTACCCAGCAAACTATGGCTACACCTTC.

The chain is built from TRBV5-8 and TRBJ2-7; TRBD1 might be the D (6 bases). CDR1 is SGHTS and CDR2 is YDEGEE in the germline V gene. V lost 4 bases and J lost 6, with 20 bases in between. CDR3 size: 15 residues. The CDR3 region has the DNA TGTGCCAGCAGCCGCGCACAGGGCCTGTTCGGCGAGCAGTACTTC. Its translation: CASSRAQGLFGEQYF.

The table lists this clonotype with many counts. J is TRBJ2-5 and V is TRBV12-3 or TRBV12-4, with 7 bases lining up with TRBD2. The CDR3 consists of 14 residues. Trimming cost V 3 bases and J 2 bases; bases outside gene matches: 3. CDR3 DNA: TGTGCCAGCAGTTTGGAGGGAGGGCAAGAGACCCAGTACTTC. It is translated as CASSLEGGQETQYF.

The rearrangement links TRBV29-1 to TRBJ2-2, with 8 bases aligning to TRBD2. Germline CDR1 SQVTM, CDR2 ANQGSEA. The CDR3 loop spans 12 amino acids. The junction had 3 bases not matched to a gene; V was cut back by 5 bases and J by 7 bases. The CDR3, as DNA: TGCAGCGTTACTACTAGCGGCGGGGAGCTGTTTTTT. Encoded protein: CSVTTSGGELFF.

CDR3 sequence: CAISESSGREKLFF. The DNA of the CDR3 is TGTGCCATCAGTGAGTCTTCAGGGCGAGAAAAACTGTTTTTT. The rearrangement joins TRBV10-3 to TRBJ1-4; weak D call: TRBD1 (5 bases). Trimming left V 0 bases short and J 8 bases short, with 10 bases between. The germline V gene encodes CDR1 ENHRY and CDR2 SYGVKD. CDR3 size: 14 residues.

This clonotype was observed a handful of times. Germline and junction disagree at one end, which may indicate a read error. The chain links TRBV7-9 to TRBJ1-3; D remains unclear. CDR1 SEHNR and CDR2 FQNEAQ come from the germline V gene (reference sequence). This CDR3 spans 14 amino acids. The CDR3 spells CASSSSGPGNTIYF. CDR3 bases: TGTGCCAGCAGCTCCTCGGGTCCTGGGAACACCATATATTTT.

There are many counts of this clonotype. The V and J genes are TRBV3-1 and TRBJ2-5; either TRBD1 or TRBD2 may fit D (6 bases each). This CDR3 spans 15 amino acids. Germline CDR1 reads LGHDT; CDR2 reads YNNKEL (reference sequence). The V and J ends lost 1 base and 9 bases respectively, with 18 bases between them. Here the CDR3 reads CASSQGGTMRGAQYF. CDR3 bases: TGTGCCAGCAGCCAAGGAGGGACAATGAGGGGGGCCCAGTACTTC.

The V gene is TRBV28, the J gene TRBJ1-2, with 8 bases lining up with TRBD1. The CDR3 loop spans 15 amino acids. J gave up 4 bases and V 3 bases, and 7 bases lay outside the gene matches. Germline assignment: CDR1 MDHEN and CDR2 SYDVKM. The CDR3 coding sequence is TGTGCCAGCAGTTTGTCCATACAGGGGGTCTATGGCTACACCTTC. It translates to CASSLSIQGVYGYTF.

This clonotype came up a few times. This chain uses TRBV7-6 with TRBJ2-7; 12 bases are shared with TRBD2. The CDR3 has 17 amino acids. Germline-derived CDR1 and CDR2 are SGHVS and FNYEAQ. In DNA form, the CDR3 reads TGTGACAGGGGCAGGGCTAGCGGGAGGGCTGAACTTTACGAGCAGTACTTC. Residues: CDRGRASGRAELYEQYF.

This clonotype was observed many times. CDR3 protein: CAWSRRPFEAFF. The CDR3 DNA is TGTGCCTGGAGTCGACGACCGTTTGAAGCTTTCTTT. The rearrangement uses TRBV30 and TRBJ1-1; D remains ambiguous. This CDR3 is 12 amino acids long. V dropped 2 bases and J dropped 7 bases, with 11 bases sitting between them. Germline CDR1 reads GTSNPN; CDR2 reads SVGIG (reference sequence).

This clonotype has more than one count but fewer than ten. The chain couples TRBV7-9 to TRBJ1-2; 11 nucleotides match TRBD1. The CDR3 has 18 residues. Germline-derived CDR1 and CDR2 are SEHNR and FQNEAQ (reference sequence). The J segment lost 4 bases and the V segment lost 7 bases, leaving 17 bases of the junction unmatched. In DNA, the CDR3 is TGTGCCAGCACCACCCCACGGGGGACAGGGGGAAAATTCTATGGCTACACCTTC. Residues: CASTTPRGTGGKFYGYTF.

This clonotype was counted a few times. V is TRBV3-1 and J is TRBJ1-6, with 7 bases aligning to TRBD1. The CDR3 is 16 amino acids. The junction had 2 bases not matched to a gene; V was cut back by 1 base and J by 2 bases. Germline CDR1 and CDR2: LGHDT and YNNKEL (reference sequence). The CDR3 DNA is TGTGCCAGCAGCCAAGCCGGGACAGCCTATAATTCACCCCTCCACTTT. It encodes CASSQAGTAYNSPLHF.

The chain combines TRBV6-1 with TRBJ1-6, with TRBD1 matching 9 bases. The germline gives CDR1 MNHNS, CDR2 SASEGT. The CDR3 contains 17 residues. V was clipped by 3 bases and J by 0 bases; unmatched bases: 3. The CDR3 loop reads CASSDGTGSSYNSPLHF. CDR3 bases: TGTGCCAGCAGTGATGGGACAGGGAGCTCCTATAATTCACCCCTCCACTTT.

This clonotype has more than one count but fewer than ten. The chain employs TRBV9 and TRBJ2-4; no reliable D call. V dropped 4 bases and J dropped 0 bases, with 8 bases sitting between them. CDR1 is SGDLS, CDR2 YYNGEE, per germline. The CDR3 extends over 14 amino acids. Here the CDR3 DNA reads TGTGCCAGCAGCTTGGGAATAGCCAAAAACATTCAGTACTTC. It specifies CASSLGIAKNIQYF.

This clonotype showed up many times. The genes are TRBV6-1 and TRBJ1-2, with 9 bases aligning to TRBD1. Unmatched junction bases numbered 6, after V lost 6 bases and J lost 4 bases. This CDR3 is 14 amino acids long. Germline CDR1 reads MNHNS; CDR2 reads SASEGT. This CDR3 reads CASSSGTGTYGYTF. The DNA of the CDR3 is TGTGCCAGCAGCTCCGGGACAGGGACCTATGGCTACACCTTC.

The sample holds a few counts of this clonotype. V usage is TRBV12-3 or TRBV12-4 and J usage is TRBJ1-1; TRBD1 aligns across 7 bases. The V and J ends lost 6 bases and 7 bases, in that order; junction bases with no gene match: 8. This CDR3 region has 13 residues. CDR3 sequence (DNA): TGTGCCAGCAGGTCGGGACAGACCAATGAAGCTTTCTTT. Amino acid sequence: CASRSGQTNEAFF.

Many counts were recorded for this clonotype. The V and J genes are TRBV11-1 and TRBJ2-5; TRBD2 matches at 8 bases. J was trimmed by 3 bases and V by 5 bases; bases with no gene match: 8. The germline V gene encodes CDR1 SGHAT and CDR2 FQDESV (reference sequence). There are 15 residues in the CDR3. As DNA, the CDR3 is TGTGCCAGCAGCATTCCGGGACTAGGAGAAGAGACCCAGTACTTC. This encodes CASSIPGLGEETQYF.

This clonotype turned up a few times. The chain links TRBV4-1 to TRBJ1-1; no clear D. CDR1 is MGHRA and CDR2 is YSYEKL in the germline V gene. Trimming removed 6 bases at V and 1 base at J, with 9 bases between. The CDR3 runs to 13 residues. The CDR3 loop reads CASRGDWNTEAFF. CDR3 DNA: TGCGCCAGCAGGGGCGATTGGAACACTGAAGCTTTCTTT.

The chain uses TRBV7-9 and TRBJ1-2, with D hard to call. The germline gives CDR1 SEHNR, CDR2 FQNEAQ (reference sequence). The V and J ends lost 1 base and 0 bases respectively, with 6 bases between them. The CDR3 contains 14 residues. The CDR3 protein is CASSLETSNYGYTF. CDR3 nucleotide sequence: TGTGCCAGCAGCTTAGAAACATCTAACTATGGCTACACCTTC.

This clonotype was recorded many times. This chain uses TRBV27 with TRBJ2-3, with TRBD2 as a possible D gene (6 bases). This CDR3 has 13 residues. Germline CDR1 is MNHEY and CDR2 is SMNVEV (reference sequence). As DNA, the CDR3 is TGTGCAGTGGGGGGAAGAGTCACAGATACGCAGTATTTT. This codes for CAVGGRVTDTQYF.

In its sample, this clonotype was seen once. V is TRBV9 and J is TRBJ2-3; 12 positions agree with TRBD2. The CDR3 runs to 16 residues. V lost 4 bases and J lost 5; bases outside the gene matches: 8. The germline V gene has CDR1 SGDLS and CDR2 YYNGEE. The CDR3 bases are TGTGCCAGCAGCCCATGGACTAGCGGGAAGGGAGATACGCAGTATTTT. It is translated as CASSPWTSGKGDTQYF.

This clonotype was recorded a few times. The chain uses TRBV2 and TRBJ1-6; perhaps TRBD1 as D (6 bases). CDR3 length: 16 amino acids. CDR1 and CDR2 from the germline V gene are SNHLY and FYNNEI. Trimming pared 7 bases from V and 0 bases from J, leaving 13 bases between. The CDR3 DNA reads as TGTGCCAGCAACGATAGAGGGGGCTCCTATAATTCACCCCTCCACTTT. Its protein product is CASNDRGGSYNSPLHF.